This is a list of T cell receptor beta chains from one sample in a study of blood T cell repertoires in COVID-19. Generated by immunoSEQ multiplex PCR, the TCRdb table keeps only in-frame clones and is missing some. The sample lists 35,000 to 50,000 clones, 80% to 90% occurring once. Sequenced material: peripheral blood. The receptors were gathered from a man aged 65 to 85 with active COVID-19. CDR3s include the opening cysteine and the closing phenylalanine or tryptophan. Each record gives: D gene, V gene, clone size, CDR3 length, J gene, CDR3 DNA, CDR3 protein. The D gene is left open where the match is weak. The size entry is marked missing in some rows and otherwise reads once, few, many or a size class.

TRBD1	TRBV18	few	15	TRBJ2-2	TGTGCCAGCTCGCTCCGGGACAGCCTTACCGGGGAGCTGTTTTTT	CASSLRDSLTGELFF
.	TRBV5-4	.	12	TRBJ1-2	TGTGCCAGCAGCGAACAGGGCTATGGCTACACCTTC	CASSEQGYGYTF
.	TRBV11-2	.	15	TRBJ2-2	TGTGCCAGCAGCACTGGACTCTTGTACACCGGGGAGCTGTTTTTT	CASSTGLLYTGELFF
.	TRBV6-2/TRBV6-3	.	16	TRBJ2-1	TGTGCCAGCAGTTACTGGGCGGGGAGCTCCTACAATGAGCAGTTCTTC	CASSYWAGSSYNEQFF
TRBD1	TRBV7-9	.	15	TRBJ2-1	TGTGCCAGCAGCCGGGACAGAACAAAGGACAATGAGCAGTTCTTC	CASSRDRTKDNEQFF
.	TRBV4-3	.	14	TRBJ1-2	TGCGCCAGCAGCCAAGAAGGGGGTGACTATGGCTACACCTTC	CASSQEGGDYGYTF
.	TRBV19	.	14	TRBJ2-1	TGTGCCAGTAGTAATCCCCGACCCCCAGGTGAGCAGTTCTTC	CASSNPRPPGEQFF
TRBD1	TRBV7-2	.	13	TRBJ2-5	TGTGCCAGCAGCCAGACAGGGTGGGAGACCCAGTACTTC	CASSQTGWETQYF
TRBD1	TRBV12-3/TRBV12-4	.	13	TRBJ2-2	TGTGCCAGCAGCTTGACAGGGACCGGGGAGCTGTTTTTT	CASSLTGTGELFF
.	TRBV3-1/TRBV3-2	.	15	TRBJ2-6	TGTGCCAGCAGCCTGAGCACCTTGGGGGCCAACGTCCTGACTTTC	CASSLSTLGANVLTF
.	TRBV9	.	14	TRBJ2-1	TGTGCCAGCAGCGTAGCTCCTGCCTACAATGAGCAGTTCTTC	CASSVAPAYNEQFF
.	TRBV3-1/TRBV3-2	once	11	TRBJ2-1	TGTGCCAGCAGCCAATTTATGGAGCAGTTCTTC	CASSQFMEQFF
.	TRBV24-1	.	14	TRBJ2-7	TGTGCCACTGACCAGGGGAACCTTTACTACGAGCAGTACTTC	CATDQGNLYYEQYF
.	TRBV5-5	.	13	TRBJ2-3	TGTGCCAGCAGCTTCGGTCCCACAGATACGCAGTATTTT	CASSFGPTDTQYF
.	TRBV6-5	.	14	TRBJ1-1	TGTGCCAGCAGCGTAACAGGGAGTGAAAGTGAAGCTTTCTTT	CASSVTGSESEAFF
.	TRBV15	.	13	TRBJ1-2	TGTGCCACCAGCAGAGAGGCAGGGGATGGCTACACCTTC	CATSREAGDGYTF
.	TRBV7-9	.	15	TRBJ2-1	TGTGCCAGCAGCCCGGGGGGCGGCTCCTACAATGAGCAGTTCTTC	CASSPGGGSYNEQFF
.	TRBV4-3	once	15	TRBJ1-6	TGCGCCAGCAGCCAAGTTTCCACTGGGCAATCACCCCTCCACTTT	CASSQVSTGQSPLHF
TRBD1	TRBV14	.	16	TRBJ2-3	TGTGCCAGCAGCCAGTGGACAGGGCTTAGCACAGATACGCAGTATTTT	CASSQWTGLSTDTQYF
.	TRBV5-1	.	14	TRBJ1-1	TGCGCCAGCAGCTTGGAGACAGGGAACACTGAAGCTTTCTTT	CASSLETGNTEAFF
TRBD1	TRBV2	.	14	TRBJ1-4	TGTGCCAGCAGCCGACAGGGTACTAATGAAAAACTGTTTTTT	CASSRQGTNEKLFF
TRBD1	TRBV4-2	.	15	TRBJ1-2	TGTGCCAGCAGCCAACCCGGGACAGGGGTCCATGGCTACACCTTC	CASSQPGTGVHGYTF
.	TRBV3-1/TRBV3-2	.	16	TRBJ2-6	TGTGCCAGCAGCCAAGATGACTTCTCTGGGGCCAACGTCCTGACTTTC	CASSQDDFSGANVLTF
TRBD2	TRBV6-2/TRBV6-3	.	15	TRBJ2-1	TGTGCCAGCAGTTATTTCACTAGCGGGGTGGATGAGCAGTTCTTC	CASSYFTSGVDEQFF
.	TRBV20-1	.	11	TRBJ1-2	TGCAGTGCAGGGGAGGACTATGGCTACACCTTC	CSAGEDYGYTF
TRBD1	TRBV11-2	.	14	TRBJ2-7	TGTGCCAGCAGCTTGTCAGGGGGCTCCTACGAGCAGTACTTC	CASSLSGGSYEQYF
.	TRBV6-5	.	14	TRBJ1-3	TGTGCCAGCAGCTCCGGGAGCCAGAGAAACACCATATATTTT	CASSSGSQRNTIYF
TRBD1	TRBV5-1	.	15	TRBJ1-2	TGCGCCAGCAGCTTGACCCCCGGGACAGGGTCTGGCTACACCTTC	CASSLTPGTGSGYTF